This T cell receptor (beta chain) comes out of a study of blood T cell repertoires in COVID-19. At the level of the study: Samples of COVID-19 (acute and convalescent) were obtained from the United States, Italy and Spain. PBMCs, B-cell-depleted T cells, or T cells provided the cDNA or gDNA that made up the material.

Per the authors' pipeline: Reference gene primers were amplified, and this amplification served to estimate nucleated cell counts. The data were produced by immunoSEQ multiplex PCR, yet TCRdb's version contains in-frame clones alone and is incomplete. V and J calls and clone size are given by that table; D and trimming were obtained from the DNA. The sample contains some 220,000 clones, more than 75% of which appear only once. Sequenced sample: peripheral blood. The source of this sequence is a human donor in a cohort sampled during active COVID-19.

Here the CDR3 DNA reads TGTGCCAGCCTGACTAGCGGGAGGGCAAATGAGCAGTTCTTC. It is translated as CASLTSGRANEQFF. This chain links TRBV28 with TRBJ2-1; 14 bases line up with TRBD2. The germline V gene encodes CDR1 MDHEN and CDR2 SYDVKM. This CDR3 is built from 14 residues. J was trimmed by 7 bases and V by 8 bases; bases with no gene match: 4. The complete variable domain, with remaining parts taken from reference TRBV28 and TRBJ2-1, reads DVKVTQSSRYLVKRTGEKVFLECVQDMDHENMFWYRQDPGLGLRLIYFSYDVKMKEKGDIPEGYSVSREKKERFSLILESASTNQTSMYLCASLTSGRANEQFFGPGTRLTVL.